This TCR beta chain was recorded in a study of spatial heterogeneity in lung cancer (dated by TCRdb to between 2018 and 2021). Background for the entire study: More beta-chain than alpha-chain transcripts were consistently detected, likely reflecting higher beta-chain transcript abundance. At surgery, both alpha and beta chains were TCR-sequenced in 220 tumor regions, about 64 matched nontumor lung samples and 50 to 60 PBMC samples. In the raw uncorrected reads, each unique combination of TCR and UMI appeared more than ten times on average. Nonsynonymous mutation counts, determined by whole-exome sequencing of tumor tissue, were related to features of the TCR repertoire. The study quantitatively compared TCR alpha and beta repertoires across multiple tumor regions, matched nontumor lung and blood in non-small cell lung cancer.

This clonotype was seen many times. Its cognate antigen has yet to be identified. Per-nucleotide qualities are absent, and no much larger clonotype sits a single base away. Library prep was done by 5' RACE. This sample was sequenced with a NextSeq 500. The TCR library protocol attached a unique molecular identifier to each TCR cDNA molecule to allow correction of PCR and sequencing errors. The authors' pipeline ran thus. Decombinator tools were used for TCR identification, UMI-based error correction and CDR3 extraction. TCRs above a frequency of 2 per 1,000, corresponding to the top 1% of the tumor frequency distribution, were defined as expanded. Each repertoire was subsampled 100 times to 5,000 TCRs, after which Renyi diversity was computed with the R vegan package. To build CDR3 similarity networks, amino acid triplet string-kernel similarity was used, and CDR3s were connected when their pairwise similarity was above 0.82. TCRdb reran the public reads through fastp at Q25 and MiXCR, keeping productive beta chains. One record per CDR3 amino acid sequence lists the most common genes and DNA. The V and J calls shown here were made by TCRdb, not taken from the authors' results. The sample table lists roughly 60,000 distinct CDR3 sequences, around 8.4% of them with a count of one. Of the sample, approximately 15% falls within the top ten clones.

Overall results and qualifications from the work: Additional single-cell paired TCR alpha and beta sequencing was considered necessary to confirm, at a functional level, the hypothesis that regional TCRs recognize regional mutations. Ubiquitous expanded tumor TCRs showed up in blood more often at tumor resection than at routine follow-up.

The germline V gene encodes CDR1 SGHVS and CDR2 FQNEAQ. From its cysteine to its phenylalanine, the CDR3 spans 13 amino acids. The DNA shown is the 39-base CDR3, in frame from base 1. A distance of 13 bases separates the germline ends of V and J, which lose 7 bases and 5 bases respectively. The label giving this sample's time point can be read as: sample taken at primary tumor resection. TCR sequencing used whole RNA extracted from tumor and nontumor lung tissue, or from cryopreserved PBMC samples, without cell sorting. Samples were obtained from 70 to 85 patients with early-stage, untreated non-small cell lung cancer from the lung TRACERx cohort. Only patients with enough RNA available from two or more tumor regions were chosen for TCR sequencing.

The clonotype originates from a female donor with early-stage non-small cell lung cancer. The V gene is TRBV7-8 and the J gene is TRBJ2-3; 6 matching bases give a weak D call of TRBD2. The sample consisted of PBMCs, taken at surgery. The nucleotides are TGTGCCAGCATCCAGGAGGGCCAAGATACGCAGTATTTT. Its product reads: CASIQEGQDTQYF.